Below, one T cell receptor (beta chain) is given with its context. Its antigen is unidentified. Primers: 60 Vbeta forward and 13 Jbeta reverse. Here immunoSEQ multiplex PCR was the method, and the copy in TCRdb shows in-frame clones only, minus some. This sample has about 110,000 clones, with about two thirds found just once. CDR1 and CDR2 (germline): MDHEN, SYDVKM. The CDR3 consists of 14 residues. Trimming removed 8 bases at V and 0 bases at J, with 11 bases between. This sample is part of a study of cytomegalovirus exposure and HLA in healthy donors. In the study overall: Across 300 to 400 genotyped donors, 65% to 90% landed in the Caucasian-associated ancestry cluster.

The study's findings and limits: Analysis performed later found more than 15,000 TCR beta sequences associated with HLA alleles at 0.05 false discovery rate. Roughly uniform depth of sequencing across donors was assumed in presence/absence analyses.

The sequenced sample was PBMCs. The chain links TRBV28 to TRBJ1-5, with D uncertain. This clonotype originated in a female donor in good health and CMV-seronegative. In DNA form, the CDR3 reads TGTGCCAGCCGGAGGGAATCTAGCAATCAGCCCCAGCATTTT. This encodes CASRRESSNQPQHF. The full variable domain, rest sourced from reference TRBV28 and TRBJ1-5, is DVKVTQSSRYLVKRTGEKVFLECVQDMDHENMFWYRQDPGLGLRLIYFSYDVKMKEKGDIPEGYSVSREKKERFSLILESASTNQTSMYLCASRRESSNQPQHFGDGTRLSIL.